Sequencing of this TCR beta chain was carried out in a study of blood T cell repertoires in COVID-19. Here immunoSEQ multiplex PCR was the method, and the copy in TCRdb shows in-frame clones only, minus some. Here the sample spans more than 50,000 clones, around 76% being singletons. Germline V gene data show CDR1 as SGHNT and CDR2 as YENEEA. This CDR3 region has 15 residues. Between the trimmed V and J ends, which lost 8 bases and 2 bases, there was a span of 18 bases. Material for sequencing was peripheral blood. This sequence was found in a woman older than 75 with acute or convalescent COVID-19. This rearrangement joins TRBV11-3 to TRBJ2-5; possible D gene TRBD1, 6 bases. The CDR3 DNA is TGTGCCAGCGCCAGAGGAGGACAGCCTCAAGAGACCCAGTACTTC. It is translated as CASARGGQPQETQYF.